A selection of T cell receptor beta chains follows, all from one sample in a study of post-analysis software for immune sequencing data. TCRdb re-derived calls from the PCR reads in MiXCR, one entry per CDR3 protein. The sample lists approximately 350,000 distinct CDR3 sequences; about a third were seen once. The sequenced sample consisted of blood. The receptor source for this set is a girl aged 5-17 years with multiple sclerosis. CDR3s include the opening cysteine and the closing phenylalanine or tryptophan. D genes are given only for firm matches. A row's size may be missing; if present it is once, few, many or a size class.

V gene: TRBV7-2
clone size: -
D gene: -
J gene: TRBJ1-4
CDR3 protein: CASSLGRGEKLFF
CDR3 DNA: TGTGCCAGCAGCTTGGGTAGGGGCGAAAAACTGTTTTTT

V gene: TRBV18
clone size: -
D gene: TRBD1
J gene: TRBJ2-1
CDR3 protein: CASSPWDRDNNEQFF
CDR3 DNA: TGTGCCAGCTCACCATGGGACAGGGACAACAATGAGCAGTTCTTC

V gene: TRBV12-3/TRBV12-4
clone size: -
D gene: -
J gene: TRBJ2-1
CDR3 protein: CASRRWRKEEQFF
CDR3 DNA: TGTGCCAGCAGGAGGTGGCGGAAAGAGGAGCAGTTCTTC

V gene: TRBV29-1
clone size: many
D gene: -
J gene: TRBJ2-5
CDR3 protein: CSAPDQGETQYF
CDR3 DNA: TGCAGCGCTCCCGACCAAGGGGAGACCCAGTACTTC

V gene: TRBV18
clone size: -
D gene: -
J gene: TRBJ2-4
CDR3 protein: CASSPVPLAKNIQYF
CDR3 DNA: TGTGCCAGCTCACCAGTTCCGCTAGCCAAAAACATTCAGTACTTC

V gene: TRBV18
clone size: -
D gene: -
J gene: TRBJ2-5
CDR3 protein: CASSPPVLETQYF
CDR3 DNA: TGTGCCAGCTCACCGCCAGTTCTAGAGACCCAGTACTTC

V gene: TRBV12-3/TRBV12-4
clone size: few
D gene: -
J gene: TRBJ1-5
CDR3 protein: CASSLIAGAQPQHF
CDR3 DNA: TGTGCCAGCAGTTTAATAGCGGGGGCTCAGCCCCAGCATTTT

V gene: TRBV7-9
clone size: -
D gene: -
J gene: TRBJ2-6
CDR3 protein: CASSLQGGSGANVLTF
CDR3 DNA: TGTGCCAGCAGCCTACAGGGCGGCTCTGGGGCCAACGTCCTGACTTTC

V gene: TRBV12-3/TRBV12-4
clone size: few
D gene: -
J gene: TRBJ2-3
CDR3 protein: CASSGEDSTDTQYF
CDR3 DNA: TGTGCCAGCAGCGGGGAAGATAGCACAGATACGCAGTATTTT

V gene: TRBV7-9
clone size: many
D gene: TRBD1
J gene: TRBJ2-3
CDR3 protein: CASSLQGASDTQYF
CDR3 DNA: TGTGCCAGCAGCCTACAGGGGGCGTCAGATACGCAGTATTTT

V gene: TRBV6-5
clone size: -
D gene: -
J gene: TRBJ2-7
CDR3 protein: CASSSRLAESYEQYF
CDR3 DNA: TGTGCCAGCAGTTCTCGATTAGCGGAGTCCTACGAGCAGTACTTC

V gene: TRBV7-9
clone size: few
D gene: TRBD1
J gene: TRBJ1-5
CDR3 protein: CASSLAGQGNQPQHF
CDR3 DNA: TGTGCCAGCAGCTTAGCGGGACAGGGTAATCAGCCCCAGCATTTT

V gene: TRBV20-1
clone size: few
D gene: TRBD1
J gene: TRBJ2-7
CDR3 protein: CSARGDRAVYEQYF
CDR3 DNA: TGCAGTGCTAGGGGGGACAGGGCTGTCTACGAGCAGTACTTC

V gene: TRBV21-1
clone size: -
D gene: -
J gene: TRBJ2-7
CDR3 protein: CASSNRVPTSGAEYEQYF
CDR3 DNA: TGTGCCAGCAGCAATCGGGTTCCGACTAGCGGGGCCGAATACGAGCAGTACTTC

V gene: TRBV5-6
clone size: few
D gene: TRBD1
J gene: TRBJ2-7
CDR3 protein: CASSAGTGPSYEQYF
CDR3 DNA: TGTGCCAGCAGCGCCGGGACAGGGCCCTCCTACGAGCAGTACTTC

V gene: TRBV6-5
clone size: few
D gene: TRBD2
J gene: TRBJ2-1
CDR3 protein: CASSYSRLADNEQFF
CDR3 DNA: TGTGCCAGCAGTTACTCGAGACTAGCGGATAATGAGCAGTTCTTC